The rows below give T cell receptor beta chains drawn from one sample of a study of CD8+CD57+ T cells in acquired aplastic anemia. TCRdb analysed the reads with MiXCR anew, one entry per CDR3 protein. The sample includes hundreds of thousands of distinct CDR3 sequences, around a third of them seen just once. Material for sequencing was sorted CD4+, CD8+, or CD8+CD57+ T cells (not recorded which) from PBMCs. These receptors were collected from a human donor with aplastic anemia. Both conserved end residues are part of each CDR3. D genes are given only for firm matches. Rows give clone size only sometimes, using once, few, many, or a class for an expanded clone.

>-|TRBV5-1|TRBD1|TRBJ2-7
TGCGCCAGCAGGGAGGGGACAGGCGACTACGAGCAGTACTTC
CASREGTGDYEQYF
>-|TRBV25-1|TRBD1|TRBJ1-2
TGTGCCAGCAGTGAGTTGACAGGGGGCGCCGATGGCTACACCTTC
CASSELTGGADGYTF
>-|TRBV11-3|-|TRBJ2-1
TGTGCCAGCAGCTCCCGGGTGGGCTCCTACAATGAGCAGTTCTTC
CASSSRVGSYNEQFF
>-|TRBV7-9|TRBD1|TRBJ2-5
TGTGCCAGCAGCCCAAGACAGGGGAAAGGGGAGACCCAGTACTTC
CASSPRQGKGETQYF
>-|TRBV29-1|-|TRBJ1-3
TGCAGCGTTGTAGGGTCTCCAGGGTCGAACACCATATATTTT
CSVVGSPGSNTIYF
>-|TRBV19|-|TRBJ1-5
TGTGCCAGTAGTATAGGGTGGGGGAATAGCAATCAGCCCCAGCATTTT
CASSIGWGNSNQPQHF
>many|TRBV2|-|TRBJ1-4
TGTGCCAGCAGCGAAGGACGGAACGAAAAACTGTTTTTT
CASSEGRNEKLFF
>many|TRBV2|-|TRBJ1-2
TGTGCCAGCAGTGAATGGTCAGGGCGGTCTGGCTACACCTTC
CASSEWSGRSGYTF
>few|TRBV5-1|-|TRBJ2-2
TGTGCCAGCAGCTTAGTATTAGACACCGGGGAGCTGTTTTTT
CASSLVLDTGELFF
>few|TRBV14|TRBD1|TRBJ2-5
TGTGCCAGCAGCCAAGATCTTAGGGACAGGGCGTCGTTGTGGGAGACCCAGTACTTC
CASSQDLRDRASLWETQYF
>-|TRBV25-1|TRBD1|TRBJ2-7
TGTGCCAGCAGCACTAACTCCGGGGGACAGGGGGACGAGCAGTACTTC
CASSTNSGGQGDEQYF
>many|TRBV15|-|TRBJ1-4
TGTGCCACCAGCATTCTGGGCTTTAATGAAAAACTGTTTTTT
CATSILGFNEKLFF
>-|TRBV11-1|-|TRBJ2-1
TGTGCCAGCAGCTTAGTCCCCGAAACCGACGAGCAGTTCTTC
CASSLVPETDEQFF
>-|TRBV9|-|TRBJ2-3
TGTGCCAGCAGCGTAATTCATAGCTCGAGCACAGATACGCAGTATTTT
CASSVIHSSSTDTQYF
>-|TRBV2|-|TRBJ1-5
TGTGCCAGCAGTGAAAGACAGCCCAATCAGCCCCAGCATTTT
CASSERQPNQPQHF
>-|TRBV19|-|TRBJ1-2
TGTGCCAGTAGTATCGGTGGGGAAGGTCGGTATGGCTACACCTTC
CASSIGGEGRYGYTF
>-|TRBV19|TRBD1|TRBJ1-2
TGTGCCAGTAGCATCGCTCGGACAGGGGGCGTTGCCTATGGCTACACCTTC
CASSIARTGGVAYGYTF
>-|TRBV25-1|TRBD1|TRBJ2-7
TGTGCCAGCAGTGAATACTCCGGGACAGGGACCTACGAGCAGTACTTC
CASSEYSGTGTYEQYF